The clone carrying this T cell receptor beta chain was seen a few times. The antigen is not known. Profiled with immunoSEQ multiplex PCR; TCRdb holds only in-frame clones, not every one. Of 45,000 to 60,000 clones in the sample, roughly 31% were seen once. This entry comes from a study of tumour-infiltrating T cells in Burkitt lymphoma. Study details: Patients covered every epidemiological subtype of Burkitt lymphoma. Repertoire clonality predicted overall and progression-free survival.

Study-level results: Several public clonotypes recurred in numerous Burkitt lymphoma patients.

Germline V gene sequence: CDR1 LGHNA, CDR2 YSLEER. This CDR3 is 14 amino acids long. V gave up 1 base and J gave up 7 bases, with 8 bases separating them. The sequenced sample was tumor tissue. The chain links TRBV4-3 to TRBJ1-6; D is unclear. The sequence came from a human donor with Burkitt lymphoma. The CDR3 DNA is TGCGCCAGCAGCCAAGGCTGGAGGAATTCACCCCTCCACTTT. Translation: CASSQGWRNSPLHF.